Shown below are 31 T cell receptor beta chains from a single sample sequenced in a study of cytomegalovirus exposure and HLA in healthy donors. Measured with immunoSEQ multiplex PCR; TCRdb has only the in-frame clones, and not every one. This table has about 110,000 clones, 70% to 90% appearing once. Input material: PBMCs. The receptors were sampled from a young woman in good health and CMV-seropositive.

This chain uses TRBV7-9 with TRBJ2-1; possibly TRBD1 for D (6 bases). The CDR3 runs 14 residues. The V gene lost 1 base and the J gene lost 7 bases, with 11 bases spanning the gap. The germline CDR1 and CDR2 sequences are SEHNR and FQNEAQ (reference sequence). The CDR3 DNA reads TGTGCCAGCAGCTTAGTGGGGGCGGTGAATGAGCAGTTCTTC. Protein product: CASSLVGAVNEQFF.

The chain joins TRBV6-1 to TRBJ2-7; 9 nucleotides line up with TRBD1. V lost 7 bases to trimming and J lost 5 bases; unmatched junction nucleotides: 3. The CDR3 consists of 12 residues. The germline gives CDR1 MNHNS, CDR2 SASEGT. The CDR3 reads CASIGQGHEQYF. The CDR3 DNA follows: TGTGCCAGCATTGGACAGGGGCACGAGCAGTACTTC.

Points on this clone: The junction departs from germline at one end; a sequencing error may be responsible. The chain has TRBV4-3 and TRBJ2-7, with 8 positions matching TRBD2. This CDR3 has 16 residues. Germline V gene sequence: CDR1 LGHNA, CDR2 YSLEER. The CDR3 here is CASSQDRAGASDEQYF. The CDR3 DNA reads as TGCGCCAGCAGCCAAGATCGAGCGGGGGCCTCCGACGAGCAGTACTTC.

The gene calls are TRBV11-3 and TRBJ2-1; D may be TRBD2 (6 bases). Per germline, CDR1 SGHNT and CDR2 YENEEA. CDR3 size: 12 residues. Trimming cost V 5 bases and J 10 bases, with 12 bases left between them. CDR3 in amino acids: CASSPGGAEQFF. Written as DNA, the CDR3 is TGTGCCAGCAGCCCTGGAGGGGCAGAGCAGTTCTTC.

CDR3 DNA sequence: TGTGCCAGCCTCTTCTCTGGGGCCAACGTCCTGACTTTC. It encodes CASLFSGANVLTF. V is TRBV2 and J is TRBJ2-6, with D unresolved. Germline CDR1 and CDR2: SNHLY and FYNNEI. The CDR3 is 13 residues long. Trimming removed 8 bases from V and 0 bases from J, with 5 bases in between.

The V and J genes are TRBV13 and TRBJ2-3; 12 positions agree with TRBD2. In germline, CDR1 is PRHDT, CDR2 FYEKMQ (reference sequence). The J segment lost 6 bases and the V segment lost 5 bases, leaving 9 bases of the junction unmatched. This CDR3 is built from 16 residues. CDR3: CASSLRLAGVADTQYF. DNA for the CDR3: TGTGCCAGCAGCCTCCGACTAGCGGGGGTAGCTGATACGCAGTATTTT.

V usage is TRBV5-6 and J usage is TRBJ2-2; D gene ambiguous. CDR1 and CDR2 (germline): SGHDT, YYEEEE. Trimming took off 0 bases at V and 9 bases at J, with 12 bases between the two ends. The CDR3 sequence is 14 residues long. This CDR3 is CASSLGLALRELFF. CDR3 bases: TGTGCCAGCAGCTTGGGACTGGCCCTCCGGGAGCTGTTTTTT.

This chain uses TRBV11-2 with TRBJ1-4; TRBD1 aligns across 9 bases. The CDR3 spans 15 residues. The J segment lost 6 bases and the V segment lost 5 bases, leaving 7 bases of the junction unmatched. The germline gives CDR1 SGHAT, CDR2 FQNNGV. This CDR3 is CASSQGDRDHEKLFF. In DNA, the CDR3 is TGTGCCAGCAGCCAGGGGGACAGGGACCATGAAAAACTGTTTTTT.

This chain joins TRBV6-6 and TRBJ1-1, with 8 bases aligning to TRBD1. Germline V gene data show CDR1 as MNHNY and CDR2 as SVGAGI (reference sequence). V dropped 7 bases and J dropped 5; count of bases not matched to a gene: 15. The CDR3 totals 16 residues. In DNA, the CDR3 is TGTGCCAGCACTGGGGGGCGACAGGGGAGGGGAACTGAAGCTTTCTTT. The encoded protein is CASTGGRQGRGTEAFF.

The J gene is TRBJ2-2, the V gene TRBV5-6, with unresolved D. The CDR3 has 14 residues. With 0 bases removed from V and 8 bases from J, the gap between germline ends came to 11 bases. From germline, CDR1 is SGHDT and CDR2 YYEEEE. The CDR3 sequence: CASSLDPEAGELFF. DNA of the CDR3: TGTGCCAGCAGCTTGGACCCTGAGGCGGGGGAGCTGTTTTTT. Combining the CDR3 with reference TRBV5-6 and TRBJ2-2 gives the whole variable domain DAGVTQSPTHLIKTRGQQVTLRCSPKSGHDTVSWYQQALGQGPQFIFQYYEEEERQRGNFPDRFSGHQFPNYSSELNVNALLLGDSALYLCASSLDPEAGELFFGEGSRLTVL.

This clone was seen only once. The rearrangement links TRBV2 to TRBJ2-5; 7 nucleotides align to TRBD1. There are 15 residues in the CDR3. J lost 5 bases, V lost 8 bases, and 14 bases had no gene match. Per the germline V gene, CDR1 is SNHLY and CDR2 is FYNNEI. DNA of the CDR3: TGTGCCAGCTTCCTCGAATTAGGGGGCCGGGAGACCCAGTACTTC. Its protein product is CASFLELGGRETQYF.

The rearrangement joins TRBV29-1 to TRBJ2-7, with D possibly being TRBD1 (8 bases). CDR1 and CDR2 (germline): SQVTM, ANQGSEA. The CDR3 runs to 13 residues. Trimming shortened V by 4 bases and J by 3 bases, and 13 bases separated the two germline ends. As DNA, the CDR3 is TGCAGCGTTGGACAGGGGAGGGTCTACGAGCAGTACTTC. It translates to CSVGQGRVYEQYF.

The V call is TRBV19, the J call TRBJ2-6; D might be TRBD1 (6 bases). The CDR3 spans 16 residues. Trimming stripped 5 bases from V and 0 bases from J, with 11 bases between. CDR1 and CDR2 from the germline V gene are LNHDA and SQIVND (reference sequence). The CDR3: CASSAETGSGANVLTF. CDR3 DNA: TGTGCCAGTAGTGCGGAGACAGGCTCTGGGGCCAACGTCCTGACTTTC.

The chain is built from TRBV30 and TRBJ2-7; TRBD1 agrees at 10 bases. Per germline, CDR1 GTSNPN and CDR2 SVGIG (reference sequence). This CDR3 region has 17 residues. V lost 2 bases to trimming and J lost 6 bases; unmatched junction nucleotides: 16. CDR3 sequence: CAWSLGRGDRGGFEQYF. The CDR3 DNA is TGTGCCTGGAGTCTGGGACGTGGGGACAGGGGAGGTTTCGAGCAGTACTTC.

V usage is TRBV7-3 and J usage is TRBJ2-5; no clear D gene. V lost 7 bases and J 1 base, leaving 13 bases between the germline ends. Germline CDR1 is SGHTA and CDR2 is FQGTGA. CDR3 length: 14 amino acids. In DNA form, the CDR3 reads TGTGCCAGCATTCCGAGGCAGACCCAAGAGACCCAGTACTTC. Amino acids: CASIPRQTQETQYF. Full variable domain (remainder filled in from reference TRBV7-3 and TRBJ2-5): GAGVSQTPSNKVTEKGKYVELRCDPISGHTALYWYRQSLGQGPEFLIYFQGTGAADDSGLPNDRFFAVRPEGSVSTLKIQRTERGDSAVYLCASIPRQTQETQYFGPGTRLLVL.

The genes are TRBV2 and TRBJ2-7; D may be TRBD2 (5 bases). The V and J ends lost 3 bases and 0 bases respectively, with 6 bases between them. The CDR3 extends over 13 amino acids. Germline CDR1 reads SNHLY; CDR2 reads FYNNEI. DNA for the CDR3: TGTGCCAGCAGTGACGGGGTCTCCTACGAGCAGTACTTC. This encodes CASSDGVSYEQYF.

This clone appeared a single time. The chain links TRBV4-3 to TRBJ1-2, with D tentatively TRBD1 (5 bases). With 2 bases removed from V and 5 bases from J, the gap between germline ends came to 15 bases. In germline, CDR1 is LGHNA, CDR2 YSLEER. There are 15 residues in the CDR3. In DNA form, the CDR3 reads TGCGCCAGCAGCCAAACCGGGCAGGGTGGTTATGGCTACACCTTC. Translating it yields CASSQTGQGGYGYTF.

The chain combines TRBV19 with TRBJ1-1; D remains unclear. Germline values: CDR1 LNHDA, CDR2 SQIVND (reference sequence). The ends were cut back, 5 bases at V and 2 bases at J, with 9 bases in the middle. There are 13 residues in the CDR3. The CDR3 DNA is TGTGCCAGTAGTCTTCAGATTAACACTGAAGCTTTCTTT. This sequence encodes CASSLQINTEAFF.

The rearrangement links TRBV27 to TRBJ1-5, with D perhaps matching TRBD1 (5 bases). Germline assignment: CDR1 MNHEY and CDR2 SMNVEV (reference sequence). V was shortened by 1 base and J by 3 bases, with 10 bases between the two germline ends. The CDR3 totals 15 residues. This chain's CDR3 is CASSLWGGDNQPQHF. CDR3 nucleotide sequence: TGTGCCAGCAGTTTATGGGGGGGGGACAATCAGCCCCAGCATTTT.

V and J are TRBV9 and TRBJ1-2, with 7 bases lining up with TRBD1. Germline V gene data show CDR1 as SGDLS and CDR2 as YYNGEE. Trimming took 0 bases from V and 4 from J; bases not matched to a gene: 0. The CDR3 totals 13 residues. In DNA, the CDR3 is TGTGCCAGCAGCGTAGACAGGGGCTATGGCTACACCTTC. Its translation: CASSVDRGYGYTF.

J is TRBJ2-6 and V is TRBV2; TRBD1 is a possible D gene (5 bases). Deletions cut 6 bases from V and 0 bases from J, with 6 bases between. The CDR3 is 14 residues long. In germline, CDR1 is SNHLY, CDR2 FYNNEI. CDR3 nucleotide sequence: TGTGCCAGCAGAGACAGCTCTGGGGCCAACGTCCTGACTTTC. As protein: CASRDSSGANVLTF.

The CDR3 here is CASTGLAGALNEQFF. For the CDR3, the DNA is TGTGCCAGTACCGGACTAGCGGGAGCCTTGAATGAGCAGTTCTTC. This chain connects TRBV19 to TRBJ2-1; 13 bases map to TRBD2. The germline V gene encodes CDR1 LNHDA and CDR2 SQIVND (reference sequence). The CDR3 has 15 residues. The V gene end was trimmed by 7 bases and the J gene end by 7 bases; junction bases not matched to a gene: 7.

This clone came up a few times. This sequence joins TRBV7-6 and TRBJ1-1, with 10 bases fitting TRBD1. CDR1 SGHVS and CDR2 FNYEAQ come from the germline V gene. The CDR3 covers 16 residues. Trimming cost V 6 bases and J 3 bases; bases outside gene matches: 10. The CDR3 sequence: CASRPGTGVRDTEAFF. The CDR3, as DNA: TGTGCCAGCAGACCTGGGACAGGGGTTCGGGACACTGAAGCTTTCTTT.

This chain joins TRBV7-2 and TRBJ2-3; D possibly corresponds to TRBD1 (7 bases). This CDR3 is 14 amino acids long. The V gene lost 5 bases and the J gene lost 3 bases, with 12 bases spanning the gap. The germline CDR1 and CDR2 sequences are SGHTA and FQGNSA. CDR3 nucleotides: TGTGCCAGCAGCACCAGGGGGGTAACAGATACGCAGTATTTT. Translating it yields CASSTRGVTDTQYF.

V usage is TRBV27 and J usage is TRBJ1-5; TRBD1 is a possible D gene (6 bases). Trimming stripped 0 bases from V and 9 bases from J, with 9 bases between. This CDR3 is built from 13 residues. Germline values: CDR1 MNHEY, CDR2 SMNVEV (reference sequence). CDR3 sequence (DNA): TGTGCCAGCAGTTTATCGACAGGCAGGCCCCAGCATTTT. Protein sequence: CASSLSTGRPQHF.

The V call is TRBV19, the J call TRBJ1-3; no definite D call. The CDR3 length is 14 residues. The germline V gene has CDR1 LNHDA and CDR2 SQIVND (reference sequence). Deletions cut 3 bases from V and 4 bases from J, with 10 bases between. The CDR3 coding sequence is TGTGCCAGTAGTATCCGCGGATTGGGAAACACCATATATTTT. Translation gives CASSIRGLGNTIYF. Filled out from reference TRBV19 and TRBJ1-3, the complete variable domain reads DGGITQSPKYLFRKEGQNVTLSCEQNLNHDAMYWYRQDPGQGLRLIYYSQIVNDFQKGDIAEGYSVSREKKESFPLTVTSAQKNPTAFYLCASSIRGLGNTIYFGEGSWLTVV.

This sequence joins TRBV19 and TRBJ2-7; D is perhaps TRBD1 (5 bases). Trimming cost V 6 bases and J 0 bases, with 12 bases left between them. Germline CDR1 LNHDA, CDR2 SQIVND (reference sequence). The CDR3 runs 14 residues. As DNA, the CDR3 is TGTGCCAGTAGCCCACAGGTCCACTCCTACGAGCAGTACTTC. It encodes CASSPQVHSYEQYF.

This clone was counted between two and nine times. V and J are TRBV6-1 and TRBJ1-5; TRBD1 agrees at 7 bases. The CDR3 runs 13 residues. Trimming cost V 7 bases and J 4 bases; bases outside gene matches: 4. Germline lookup yields CDR1 MNHNS and CDR2 SASEGT. The DNA for the CDR3 is TGTGCCAGCACTACGACAGGGAATCAGCCCCAGCATTTT. Translated: CASTTTGNQPQHF.

This clone was observed a few times. The J gene is TRBJ2-1, the V gene TRBV4-1, with 8 bases identical to TRBD2. Trimming took 4 bases from V and 0 from J; bases not matched to a gene: 8. The V gene's germline CDR1 is MGHRA and CDR2 YSYEKL. The CDR3 extends over 17 amino acids. The CDR3 nucleotides are TGCGCCAGCAGCCGATCTAGCGGGCGAAGCTCCTACAATGAGCAGTTCTTC. Translation: CASSRSSGRSSYNEQFF.

This chain joins TRBV15 and TRBJ1-2, with a weak D call TRBD1 (6 bases). The V and J ends lost 2 bases and 7 bases respectively, with 11 bases between them. Germline V lookup: CDR1 LNHNV, CDR2 YYDKDF (reference sequence). This CDR3 is built from 13 residues. In DNA form, the CDR3 reads TGTGCCACCAGCAGACGAACAGGGTCTGGCTACACCTTC. Translated: CATSRRTGSGYTF.

V gene TRBV7-3 combines with J gene TRBJ2-3; a possible D gene is TRBD2 (6 bases). V was shortened by 4 bases and J by 0 bases, with 11 bases between the two germline ends. This CDR3 is built from 15 residues. Per germline, CDR1 SGHTA and CDR2 FQGTGA. CDR3 DNA sequence: TGTGCCAGCAGCTATCGAGGAGGGAGCACAGATACGCAGTATTTT. Residues: CASSYRGGSTDTQYF. The entire variable domain, with the rest obtained from reference TRBV7-3 and TRBJ2-3, is as follows: GAGVSQTPSNKVTEKGKYVELRCDPISGHTALYWYRQSLGQGPEFLIYFQGTGAADDSGLPNDRFFAVRPEGSVSTLKIQRTERGDSAVYLCASSYRGGSTDTQYFGPGTRLTVL.